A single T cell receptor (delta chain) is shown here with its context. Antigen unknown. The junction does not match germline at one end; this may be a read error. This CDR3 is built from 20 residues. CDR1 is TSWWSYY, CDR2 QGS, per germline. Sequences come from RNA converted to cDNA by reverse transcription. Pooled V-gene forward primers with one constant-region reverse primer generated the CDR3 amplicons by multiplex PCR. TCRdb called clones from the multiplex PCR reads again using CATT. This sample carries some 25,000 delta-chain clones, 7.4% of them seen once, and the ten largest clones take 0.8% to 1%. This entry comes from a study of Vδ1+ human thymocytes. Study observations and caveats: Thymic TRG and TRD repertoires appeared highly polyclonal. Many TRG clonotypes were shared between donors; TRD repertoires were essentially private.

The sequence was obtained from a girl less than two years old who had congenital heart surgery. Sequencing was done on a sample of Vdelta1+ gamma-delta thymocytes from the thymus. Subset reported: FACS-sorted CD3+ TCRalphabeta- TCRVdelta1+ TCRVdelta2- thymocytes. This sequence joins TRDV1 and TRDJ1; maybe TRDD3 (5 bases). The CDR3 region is CAFGEAGMPIQIHYTDKLIF. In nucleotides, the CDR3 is TGTGCTTTTGGGGAAGCCGGGATGCCTATACAAATCCATTACACCGATAAACTCATCTTT.